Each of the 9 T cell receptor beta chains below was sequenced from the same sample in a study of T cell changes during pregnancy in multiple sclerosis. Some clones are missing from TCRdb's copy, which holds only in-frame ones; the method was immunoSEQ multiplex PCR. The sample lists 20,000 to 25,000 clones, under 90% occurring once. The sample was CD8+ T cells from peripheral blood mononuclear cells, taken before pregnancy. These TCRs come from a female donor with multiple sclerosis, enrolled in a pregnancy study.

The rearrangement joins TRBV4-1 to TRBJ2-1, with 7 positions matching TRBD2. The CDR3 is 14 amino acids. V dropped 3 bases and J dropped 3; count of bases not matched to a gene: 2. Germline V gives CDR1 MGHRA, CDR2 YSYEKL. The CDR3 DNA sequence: TGCGCCAGCAGCCACCTAGCGGTCTACAATGAGCAGTTCTTC. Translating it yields CASSHLAVYNEQFF.

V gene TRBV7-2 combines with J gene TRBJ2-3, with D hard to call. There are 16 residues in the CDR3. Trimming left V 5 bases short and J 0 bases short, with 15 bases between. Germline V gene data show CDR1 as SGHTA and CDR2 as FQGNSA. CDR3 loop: CASSRPRHFSTDTQYF. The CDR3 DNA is TGTGCCAGCAGCCGGCCGCGGCATTTTAGCACAGATACGCAGTATTTT.

The CDR3 loop reads CASSQDPSGWGYTF. The CDR3 coding sequence is TGCGCCAGCAGCCAAGATCCTTCCGGTTGGGGCTACACCTTC. The chain carries TRBV4-1 and TRBJ1-2; D is uncertain. Trimming took 0 bases from V and 8 from J, leaving 13 bases between them. CDR3 length: 14 residues. The V gene's germline CDR1 is MGHRA and CDR2 YSYEKL.

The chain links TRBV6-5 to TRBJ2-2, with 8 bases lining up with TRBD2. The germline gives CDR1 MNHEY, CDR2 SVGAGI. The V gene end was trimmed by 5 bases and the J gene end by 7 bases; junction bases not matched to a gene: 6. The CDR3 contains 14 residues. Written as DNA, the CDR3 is TGTGCCAGCAGTCCCACTAGCGGTGGCGGGGAGCTGTTTTTT. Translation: CASSPTSGGGELFF.

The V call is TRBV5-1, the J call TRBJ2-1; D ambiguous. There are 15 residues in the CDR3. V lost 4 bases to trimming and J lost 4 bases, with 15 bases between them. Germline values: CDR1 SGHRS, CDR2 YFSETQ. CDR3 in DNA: TGCGCCAGCAGCCCAACCTTGGCGGTATACAATGAGCAGTTCTTC. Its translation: CASSPTLAVYNEQFF.

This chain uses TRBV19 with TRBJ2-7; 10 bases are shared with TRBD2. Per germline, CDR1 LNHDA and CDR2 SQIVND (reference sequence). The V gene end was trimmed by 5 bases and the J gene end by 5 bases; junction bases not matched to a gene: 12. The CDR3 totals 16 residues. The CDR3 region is CASSPLTSGVTHEQYF. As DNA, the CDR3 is TGTGCCAGTAGTCCACTAACTAGCGGGGTTACCCACGAGCAGTACTTC.

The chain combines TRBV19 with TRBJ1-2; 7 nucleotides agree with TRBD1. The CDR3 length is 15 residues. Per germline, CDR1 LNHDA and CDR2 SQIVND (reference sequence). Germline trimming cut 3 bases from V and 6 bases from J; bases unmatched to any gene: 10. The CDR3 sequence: CASSIFTGTADGYTF. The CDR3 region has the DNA TGTGCCAGTAGTATCTTTACAGGGACAGCCGATGGCTACACCTTC.

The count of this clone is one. Here the CDR3 reads CASSLTPGQPNYGYTF. The CDR3 DNA sequence: TGTGCCAGCAGTCTAACCCCGGGACAGCCTAACTATGGCTACACCTTC. This chain joins TRBV27 and TRBJ1-2, with 7 bases matching TRBD1. Germline V gene sequence: CDR1 MNHEY, CDR2 SMNVEV (reference sequence). This CDR3 spans 16 amino acids. The V and J ends lost 5 bases and 0 bases, in that order; junction bases with no gene match: 9.

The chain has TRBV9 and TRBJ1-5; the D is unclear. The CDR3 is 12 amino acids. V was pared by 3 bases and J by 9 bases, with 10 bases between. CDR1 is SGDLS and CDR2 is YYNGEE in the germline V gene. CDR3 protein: CASSDGIGPQHF. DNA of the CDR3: TGTGCCAGCAGCGACGGGATCGGGCCCCAGCATTTT.